These 10 T cell receptor beta chains came from one sample sequenced in a study of cytomegalovirus exposure and HLA in healthy donors. The data were produced by immunoSEQ multiplex PCR, yet TCRdb's version contains in-frame clones alone and is incomplete. The top ten hold around 20% of the sample, which has 150,000 to 170,000 clones, 86% seen once. The sequencing sample was made of PBMCs. The source is a young man in good health and CMV-seropositive.

Concerning this clone itself: Sequence at one end of the junction differs from germline and may be a read error. J is TRBJ2-7 and V is TRBV6-6; 11 bases are a match to TRBD1. The CDR3 length is 12 residues. Per the germline V gene, CDR1 is MNHNY and CDR2 is SVGAGI (reference sequence). The CDR3 loop reads CASSWGQGEPYF. The CDR3 DNA sequence: TGTGCCAGCAGTTGGGGACAGGGGGAGCCGTACTTC.

The chain is built from TRBV6-5 and TRBJ1-1, with a tentative D call TRBD1 (5 bases). The germline CDR1 and CDR2 sequences are MNHEY and SVGAGI. CDR3 size: 15 residues. V gave up 1 base and J gave up 6 bases, with 15 bases separating them. The CDR3: CASSYLTGGNSEAFF. CDR3 nucleotides: TGTGCCAGCAGTTACTTGACCGGGGGGAATTCTGAAGCTTTCTTT.

V gene TRBV30 combines with J gene TRBJ1-2; D might be TRBD1 (6 bases). CDR1 is GTSNPN, CDR2 SVGIG, per germline (reference sequence). Trimming stripped 5 bases from V and 1 base from J, with 11 bases between. The CDR3 is made up of 13 amino acids. DNA for the CDR3: TGTGCCTGGCGGGTAGGGGGTAACTATGGCTACACCTTC. Its translation: CAWRVGGNYGYTF.

The chain recombines TRBV6-5 with TRBJ2-7; 8 bases agree with TRBD1. CDR1 is MNHEY, CDR2 SVGAGI, per germline. The J segment lost 6 bases and the V segment lost 6 bases, leaving 10 bases of the junction unmatched. The CDR3 sequence is 14 residues long. CDR3: CASSPGDRRREQYF. The CDR3 DNA is TGTGCCAGCAGCCCCGGGGACAGGAGGCGCGAGCAGTACTTC.

J is TRBJ1-2 and V is TRBV7-2; a possible D gene is TRBD1 (5 bases). This CDR3 has 15 residues. Trimming pared 5 bases from V and 4 bases from J, leaving 17 bases between. In germline, CDR1 is SGHTA, CDR2 FQGNSA. The CDR3 loop reads CASSPADLDSYGYTF. The DNA for the CDR3 is TGTGCCAGCAGCCCCGCTGACCTCGACAGCTATGGCTACACCTTC. The entire variable domain, with the rest obtained from reference TRBV7-2 and TRBJ1-2, is as follows: GAGVSQSPSNKVTEKGKDVELRCDPISGHTALYWYRQSLGQGLEFLIYFQGNSAPDKSGLPSDRFSAERTGGSVSTLTIQRTQQEDSAVYLCASSPADLDSYGYTFGSGTRLTVV.

This clone was counted once. The V call is TRBV30, the J call TRBJ2-3, with 9 bases that match TRBD2. This CDR3 spans 14 amino acids. V shed 7 bases, J shed 1 base, and the junction held 6 bases outside the gene matches. Germline lookup yields CDR1 GTSNPN and CDR2 SVGIG (reference sequence). CDR3 coding DNA: TGTGCCTCATGGCGGGAGGGGGGCACAGATACGCAGTATTTT. It yields the protein CASWREGGTDTQYF.

The chain couples TRBV5-4 to TRBJ1-1, with no clear D. Between the trimmed V and J ends, which lost 4 bases and 5 bases, there was a span of 21 bases. The CDR3 totals 16 residues. The germline V gene has CDR1 SGHNT and CDR2 YYREEE (reference sequence). The CDR3 bases are TGTGCCAGCAGCCCCCGGTCGGCAGGAATGTCGACTGAAGCTTTCTTT. It is translated as CASSPRSAGMSTEAFF. Together with reference TRBV5-4 and TRBJ1-1, the CDR3 gives the full variable domain: ETGVTQSPTHLIKTRGQQVTLRCSSQSGHNTVSWYQQALGQGPQFIFQYYREEENGRGNFPPRFSGLQFPNYSSELNVNALELDDSALYLCASSPRSAGMSTEAFFGQGTRLTVV.

The chain uses TRBV23-1 and TRBJ1-2, with TRBD1 matching 9 bases. TRBV23-1 is placed among ORFs of uncertain function. The CDR3 length is 15 residues. V shed 0 bases, J shed 7 bases, and the junction held 6 bases outside the gene matches. The CDR3 region is CASSQSTGGRSGYTF. For the CDR3, the DNA is TGCGCCAGCAGTCAATCGACAGGGGGGCGGAGTGGCTACACCTTC.

V gene TRBV14 combines with J gene TRBJ2-7, with 9 bases matching TRBD2. Germline assignment: CDR1 SGHDN and CDR2 FVKESK. V lost 5 bases to trimming and J lost 2 bases; unmatched junction nucleotides: 7. The CDR3 is 15 residues long. The DNA for the CDR3 is TGTGCCAGCAGCTTGACTAGCGGAAGAACCTACGAGCAGTACTTC. The encoded protein is CASSLTSGRTYEQYF.

The rearrangement links TRBV6-5 to TRBJ2-1; 14 bases map to TRBD2. The CDR3 sequence is 15 residues long. Germline CDR1 and CDR2: MNHEY and SVGAGI. V dropped 5 bases and J dropped 3; count of bases not matched to a gene: 0. The CDR3 here is CASSGTSGSYNEQFF. As DNA, the CDR3 is TGTGCCAGCAGTGGGACTAGCGGGAGCTACAATGAGCAGTTCTTC.